This T cell receptor (beta chain) was obtained from a study of cytomegalovirus exposure and HLA in healthy donors. Primers: 60 Vbeta forward and 13 Jbeta reverse. Clones were sequenced by immunoSEQ multiplex PCR, and TCRdb holds only the in-frame ones, with some missing. There are 150,000 or so clones in the sample; approximately 78% occur only once, and 2.5% to 3.5% lies in the top ten. CDR1 and CDR2 (germline): ENHRY, SYGVKD. The J segment lost 4 bases and the V segment lost 7 bases, leaving 6 bases of the junction unmatched. The CDR3 has 14 residues. This sequence was found in a man in his forties in good health and CMV-seropositive. Sequencing input: PBMCs. This sequence joins TRBV10-3 and TRBJ2-2; TRBD2 matches at 7 bases. The DNA for the CDR3 is TGTGCCATCAAAGCGGGGCAGGTCACCGGGGAGCTGTTTTTT. Translated, it gives CAIKAGQVTGELFF.